Listed below are T cell receptor beta chains from one sample, sequenced in a study of beta chain features in type 1 diabetes. The method was immunoSEQ multiplex PCR; TCRdb's version includes in-frame clones alone and lacks a portion of them. The sample holds fewer than 300,000 clones, roughly 20% seen once. Specimen: naive CD4+ T cells from blood. The origin of the receptors is a woman between 40 and 55 years old with type 1 diabetes. The CDR3 runs from the conserved cysteine through the conserved F or W. A D gene is named only where the DNA matches it firmly. For some rows the clone size is stated as once, few or many, or as a class when expanded; others skip it.

.,.,TRBJ2-1,TRBV2,CASSEIPSSYNEQFF,TGTGCCAGCAGTGAAATTCCGAGCTCCTACAATGAGCAGTTCTTC
.,TRBD1,TRBJ1-1,TRBV5-1,CASLPIQGANTEAFF,TGCGCCAGTCTCCCGATACAGGGGGCGAACACTGAAGCTTTCTTT
.,.,TRBJ1-5,TRBV29-1,CSVGVQDSNQPQHF,TGCAGCGTTGGGGTCCAGGATAGCAATCAGCCCCAGCATTTT
.,.,TRBJ2-3,TRBV28,CASSFRSPDTQYF,TGTGCCAGCAGTTTCCGGTCGCCAGATACGCAGTATTTT
few,TRBD1,TRBJ1-6,TRBV2,CASRDRGRYPLHF,TGTGCCAGCCGGGACAGGGGGCGCTACCCCCTCCACTTT
.,.,TRBJ1-2,TRBV6-6,CASSSPDYGYTF,TGTGCCAGCAGTTCCCCAGACTATGGCTACACCTTC
few,TRBD1,TRBJ2-5,TRBV25-1,CASRTGGQETQYF,TGTGCCAGCAGGACAGGGGGCCAAGAGACCCAGTACTTC
.,TRBD2,TRBJ2-6,TRBV6-5,CASGRGGGANVLTF,TGTGCCAGCGGGAGGGGCGGTGGGGCCAACGTCCTGACTTTC
.,.,TRBJ1-1,TRBV11-2,CASSFQPFRGTEAFF,TGTGCCAGCAGCTTCCAACCTTTTAGGGGCACTGAAGCTTTCTTT
.,TRBD1,TRBJ2-6,TRBV9,CASSVSQGALGANVLTF,TGTGCCAGCAGCGTGAGTCAGGGGGCTCTTGGGGCCAACGTCCTGACTTTC
once,.,TRBJ1-1,TRBV19,CASSIDRDTEAFF,TGTGCCAGTAGTATAGACCGGGACACTGAAGCTTTCTTT
few,.,TRBJ2-5,TRBV30,CAWSVGGEETQYF,TGTGCCTGGAGTGTCGGGGGAGAAGAGACCCAGTACTTC
few,.,TRBJ2-3,TRBV29-1,CSVPGGSADTQYF,TGCAGCGTTCCCGGCGGGTCGGCAGATACGCAGTATTTT
few,.,TRBJ2-2,TRBV7-2,CASSLELNTGELFF,TGTGCCAGCAGCTTAGAGCTGAACACCGGGGAGCTGTTTTTT
few,TRBD1,TRBJ2-3,TRBV6-5,CASSPGQARTDTQYF,TGTGCCAGCAGTCCGGGACAGGCTCGGACAGATACGCAGTATTTT
.,TRBD2,TRBJ2-3,TRBV5-4,CASSLMTSESTDTQYF,TGTGCCAGCAGCTTGATGACTAGCGAGAGCACAGATACGCAGTATTTT
.,TRBD1,TRBJ2-3,TRBV5-4,CASSFPGQGTDTQYF,TGTGCCAGCAGCTTCCCGGGACAGGGGACAGATACGCAGTATTTT
few,.,TRBJ2-5,TRBV7-2,CASSVLETQYF,TGTGCCAGCAGCGTACTGGAGACCCAGTACTTC
few,.,TRBJ1-1,TRBV4-3,CASSPTDAGAEAFF,TGCGCCAGCAGTCCGACAGACGCAGGCGCTGAAGCTTTCTTT
few,.,TRBJ2-2,TRBV30,CAWSDRRGRPDTGELFF,TGTGCCTGGAGTGACCGCCGGGGGAGACCGGACACCGGGGAGCTGTTTTTT
.,.,TRBJ2-7,TRBV28,CASSPGSLGWEQYF,TGTGCCAGCAGTCCCGGGTCCCTAGGATGGGAGCAGTACTTC
.,.,TRBJ2-1,TRBV9,CASSVGGPRVSYNEQFF,TGTGCCAGCAGCGTAGGGGGGCCCAGGGTCTCCTACAATGAGCAGTTCTTC
.,TRBD1,TRBJ2-1,TRBV16,CAMGQGAGEQFF,TGTGCCATGGGACAGGGGGCAGGAGAGCAGTTCTTC
.,TRBD1,TRBJ1-2,TRBV7-9,CASSPQGDGYTF,TGTGCCAGCAGCCCGCAGGGGGATGGCTACACCTTC
few,.,TRBJ2-7,TRBV4-3,CASSQEGGFRRVGSSYEQYF,TGCGCCAGCAGCCAAGAAGGGGGATTTCGGCGGGTGGGCAGCTCCTACGAGCAGTACTTC
few,.,TRBJ2-7,TRBV15,CATSKELDLYEQYF,TGTGCCACCAGCAAAGAGCTAGATCTCTACGAGCAGTACTTC
few,.,TRBJ2-7,TRBV5-1,CASSLASSGGVSYEQYF,TGCGCCAGCAGCTTGGCCAGTTCTGGAGGGGTGTCCTACGAGCAGTACTTC
.,TRBD1,TRBJ2-1,TRBV13,CASSLGDRWNEQFF,TGTGCCAGCAGCTTAGGGGACAGGTGGAATGAGCAGTTCTTC
few,.,TRBJ1-1,TRBV4-3,CASSIGRVGTEAFF,TGCGCCAGCAGCATCGGGAGGGTCGGCACTGAAGCTTTCTTT
.,.,TRBJ1-1,TRBV9,CASSGPQVLGTEAFF,TGTGCCAGCAGCGGGCCCCAGGTGCTGGGCACTGAAGCTTTCTTT
few,.,TRBJ2-2,TRBV28,CASSIYRVKGTGELFF,TGTGCCAGCAGTATCTACAGGGTGAAGGGAACCGGGGAGCTGTTTTTT
.,.,TRBJ2-5,TRBV30,CAWSVAPETQYF,TGTGCCTGGAGTGTGGCCCCGGAGACCCAGTACTTC
few,TRBD2,TRBJ2-3,TRBV7-9,CASSLTSGTTDTQYF,TGTGCCAGCAGCTTGACTAGCGGGACCACAGATACGCAGTATTTT
few,TRBD1,TRBJ2-7,TRBV10-3,CAVGQGGYEQYF,TGTGCCGTCGGACAGGGAGGATACGAGCAGTACTTC
.,TRBD1,TRBJ2-1,TRBV5-1,CASSLNSGTGVGNEQFF,TGCGCCAGCAGCCTTAACTCCGGGACAGGGGTGGGGAATGAGCAGTTCTTC
few,.,TRBJ1-1,TRBV7-3,CASSLKGKNTEAFF,TGTGCCAGCAGCTTAAAGGGGAAGAACACTGAAGCTTTCTTT
.,TRBD1,TRBJ2-6,TRBV9,CASSVARDSRSGANVLTF,TGTGCCAGCAGCGTAGCACGGGACAGCCGATCGGGGGCCAACGTCCTGACTTTC
.,TRBD1,TRBJ2-5,TRBV5-1,CASSTRDSQETQYF,TGCGCCAGCAGCACCCGGGACAGCCAAGAGACCCAGTACTTC
few,.,TRBJ2-6,TRBV4-1,CASSPIRVSTPAGANVLTF,TGCGCCAGCAGCCCCATCCGGGTCTCAACTCCGGCTGGGGCCAACGTCCTGACTTTC
few,.,TRBJ2-5,TRBV7-2,CASSLGTEETQYF,TGTGCCAGCAGCTTAGGGACAGAAGAGACCCAGTACTTC
.,.,TRBJ2-7,TRBV6-5,CASSYPRGSSYEQYF,TGTGCCAGCAGTTACCCCAGGGGATCCTCCTACGAGCAGTACTTC
.,.,TRBJ2-5,TRBV28,CASRGLPPETQYF,TGTGCCAGCAGGGGACTTCCCCCGGAGACCCAGTACTTC
few,.,TRBJ2-3,TRBV11-1,CASSFAGASNTQYF,TGTGCCAGCAGCTTCGCGGGGGCGTCGAATACGCAGTATTTT
.,.,TRBJ2-5,TRBV7-3,CASSPYREETQYF,TGTGCCAGCAGCCCTTACAGGGAGGAGACCCAGTACTTC
.,TRBD1,TRBJ1-5,TRBV2,CASSPYRDSSGQPQHF,TGTGCCAGCAGTCCCTACCGGGACAGCTCCGGTCAGCCCCAGCATTTT
few,.,TRBJ1-4,TRBV5-1,CASSLGSGGEKLFF,TGCGCCAGCAGCTTGGGATCGGGAGGTGAAAAACTGTTTTTT
.,.,TRBJ2-1,TRBV19,CASVKSESSYNEQFF,TGTGCCAGTGTAAAAAGCGAGAGCTCCTACAATGAGCAGTTCTTC
few,.,TRBJ2-6,TRBV7-3,CASSLRTGVGANVLTF,TGTGCCAGCAGCTTACGAACAGGCGTTGGGGCCAACGTCCTGACTTTC
.,TRBD1,TRBJ1-1,TRBV25-1,CASSPIGTGDLAFF,TGTGCCAGCAGCCCCATTGGGACAGGGGACTTAGCTTTCTTT